The source of this T cell receptor beta chain is a study of T cell repertoires in cytomegalovirus infection. About the study: Through public TCR beta signatures, both CMV infection and matching HLA type were indicated. Study-wide findings and caveats: The cumulative frequency of public TCR beta families identified carriers of CMV plus the relevant HLA. Clonotype analysis showed dominance of the ex vivo response by HLA-C-restricted CMV-specific TCR beta clonotypes.

Via MiXCR, TCRdb re-called the reads, giving one row per CDR3 protein. Among 150,000 to 200,000 distinct CDR3 sequences listed, about 15% were seen once. The CDR3 runs to 14 residues. V was trimmed by 6 bases and J by 3 bases, leaving 17 bases between them. CDR1 and CDR2 from the germline V gene are DFQATT and SNEGSKA (reference sequence). Regarding this clonotype: Its cognate antigen is unknown.

This sequence originates from a human donor in good health (CMV status not recorded). Some clones in this sample may be carry-over from other donors' samples. The specimen sequenced was PBMCs. The chain joins TRBV20-1 to TRBJ1-1, with TRBD1 as a possible D gene (5 bases). The CDR3 DNA reads as TGCAGTGCCCCGATGGGGACCCGTGACACTGAAGCTTTCTTT. Translation gives CSAPMGTRDTEAFF.